The rows below give T cell receptor beta chains drawn from one sample of a study of blood T cell repertoires in COVID-19. The protocol was immunoSEQ multiplex PCR, while the TCRdb copy is restricted to in-frame clones and leaves out a portion. In the table there are 250,000 to 300,000 clones, 88% of which are singletons. The sample taken for sequencing was peripheral blood. Every receptor here comes from a woman in her thirties or forties who had recovered from COVID-19. Both conserved end residues are part of each CDR3. D genes are given only for firm matches. Clone sizes are given selectively: once, few, many, or a class where the clone is expanded.

abundance	d_gene	j_gene	len	v_gene	CDR3nt	CDR3aa
-	-	TRBJ1-5	15	TRBV19	TGTGCCAGTACCACCTCGCGGGGAGGCAATCAGCCCCAGCATTTT	CASTTSRGGNQPQHF
-	-	TRBJ2-5	17	TRBV5-1	TGCGCCAGCAGCTTGGGGGTCAGCCAGACTTACCAAGAGACCCAGTACTTC	CASSLGVSQTYQETQYF
many	TRBD1	TRBJ1-2	14	TRBV5-1	TGCGCCAGCAGCTTGGCCGGGACAGGGGGTGGCTACACCTTC	CASSLAGTGGGYTF
-	TRBD2	TRBJ2-2	18	TRBV7-3	TGTGCCAGCAGCCCCCCCCCGGGCGGGAGTGCGAACACCGGGGAGCTGTTTTTT	CASSPPPGGSANTGELFF
-	-	TRBJ1-4	13	TRBV19	TGTGCCAGTAGCCCTGGGGGCAATGAAAAACTGTTTTTT	CASSPGGNEKLFF
-	-	TRBJ1-1	14	TRBV25-1	TGTGCCAGCACCGCGGACAGAGAGAACACTGAAGCTTTCTTT	CASTADRENTEAFF
-	-	TRBJ2-5	12	TRBV6-5	TGTGCGGCCGGCGGCTCACAAGAGACCCAGTACTTC	CAAGGSQETQYF
-	-	TRBJ1-1	17	TRBV11-3	TGTGCCAGCAGCGCGGGGAGGGGCCGGGTAGGGAACACTGAAGCTTTCTTT	CASSAGRGRVGNTEAFF
-	-	TRBJ2-3	14	TRBV5-1	TGCGCCAGCTGCCAAGCGGATCCCACAGATACGCAGTATTTT	CASCQADPTDTQYF
-	TRBD2	TRBJ2-3	18	TRBV7-2	TGTGCCAGCAGCAAAAAGCGGACTAGCGGGCGTAGCACAGATACGCAGTATTTT	CASSKKRTSGRSTDTQYF
-	-	TRBJ2-4	12	TRBV6-2/TRBV6-3	TGTGCCAGCGGCCTGGTGGGGGGCATTCAGTACTTC	CASGLVGGIQYF
-	-	TRBJ1-2	13	TRBV7-3	TGTGCCAGCAGCCGTGACAGATTATATGGCTACACCTTC	CASSRDRLYGYTF
-	-	TRBJ1-6	17	TRBV5-4	TGTGCCAGCAGCTACGTTCGGGGGGACTTGGATAATTCACCCCTCCACTTT	CASSYVRGDLDNSPLHF
once	-	TRBJ2-3	15	TRBV5-1	TGCGCCAGCTCTAGGGTGGGAGTCAGGTCAGATACGCAGTATTTT	CASSRVGVRSDTQYF
-	-	TRBJ1-1	14	TRBV18	TGTGCCAGCTCACCACCCGGCAGGGTCACTGAAGCTTTCTTT	CASSPPGRVTEAFF
-	TRBD2	TRBJ2-1	17	TRBV15	TGTGCCACCAGCTATCGACTAGCGGGAGACACCTACAATGAGCAGTTCTTC	CATSYRLAGDTYNEQFF
-	-	TRBJ1-1	12	TRBV24-1	TGTGCCACCAGTGACCCAAACACTGAAGCTTTCTTT	CATSDPNTEAFF
-	-	TRBJ1-1	18	TRBV30	TGTGCCTGGAGTGTACGGGGGGCGGGGGACTGGTTAGGCACTGAAGCTTTCTTT	CAWSVRGAGDWLGTEAFF
-	-	TRBJ1-1	14	TRBV3-1/TRBV3-2	TGTGCCAGCCACCGGGCAGGGATGAACACTGAAGCTTTCTTT	CASHRAGMNTEAFF
-	-	TRBJ2-1	15	TRBV20-1	TGCAGTGCTAGTGGGGCAGGCCGAACGTACAATGAGCAGTTCTTC	CSASGAGRTYNEQFF
-	TRBD2	TRBJ2-1	17	TRBV27	TGTGCCAGCAGTTTCCGAAAGCGGGAGGGACGCTACAATGAGCAGTTCTTC	CASSFRKREGRYNEQFF
-	-	TRBJ2-5	14	TRBV18	TGTGCCAGCTCACCATCGGCAGGGGAAGAGACCCAGTACTTC	CASSPSAGEETQYF
-	-	TRBJ2-1	15	TRBV5-6	TGTGCCAGCAGCTTGGGGGGCGGCGGGACCGGTGAGCAGTTCTTC	CASSLGGGGTGEQFF
-	TRBD1	TRBJ1-3	15	TRBV4-3	TGCGCCAGCAGCCAAGCAAGGGGGCCCGGAAACACCATATATTTT	CASSQARGPGNTIYF
-	-	TRBJ1-5	18	TRBV28	TGTGCCAGCACCCTTTGGGCACCCCCCCGGGACTCTGATCAGCCCCAGCATTTT	CASTLWAPPRDSDQPQHF
-	TRBD2	TRBJ2-7	16	TRBV7-2	TGTGCCAGCAGCCCGACCGGGACTAGTGTTTGGTACGAGCAGTACTTC	CASSPTGTSVWYEQYF
-	-	TRBJ1-4	16	TRBV7-2	TGTGCCAGCAGCTTAGTTGGGCAGACGGCCTCGGAAAAACTGTTTTTT	CASSLVGQTASEKLFF
-	TRBD1	TRBJ2-7	15	TRBV6-5	TGTGCCAGCAGTTACGATCGGCAGGGGGCGGGCGAGCAGTACTTC	CASSYDRQGAGEQYF
-	-	TRBJ2-3	14	TRBV3-1/TRBV3-2	TGTGCCAGCAGCCAGGGCGGGGGCACAGATACGCAGTATTTT	CASSQGGGTDTQYF
-	-	TRBJ1-1	16	TRBV5-6	TGTGCCAGCAGCTTGTTTGGGGGGGTCCCGAACACTGAAGCTTTCTTT	CASSLFGGVPNTEAFF
-	TRBD1	TRBJ1-1	13	TRBV10-1	TGCGCCAGCAGTGAGCCGGGACAGCGAAGGATGGTCTTT	CASSEPGQRRMVF
-	TRBD1	TRBJ2-2	15	TRBV5-4	TGTGCCAGCAGCCACGGACAGGGGAAGGCCGGGGAGCTGTTTTTT	CASSHGQGKAGELFF
-	TRBD2	TRBJ2-1	14	TRBV7-9	TGTGCCAGCAGCGAGCGGGCTAGCGGGGGCGAGCAGTTCTTC	CASSERASGGEQFF